These 5 T cell receptor beta chains were all obtained from the same sample, sequenced in a study of a mutant IDH1 vaccine in newly diagnosed glioma. The time point: week 23, last vaccination. Topical imiquimod accompanied each vaccine dose, which consisted of 300 ug of mutant IDH1 20-mer peptide. Repertoires were generated with immunoSEQ multiplex PCR, while TCRdb's copy carries only in-frame clones and drops some. The sample contains 20,000 to 25,000 clones, roughly four fifths of which appear only once. These receptors' antigens are unknown. The sample here was PBMCs, taken from a glioma patient whose treatment included an IDH1 peptide vaccine. Receptors originate from a man aged 30-40 years with glioma.

V gene TRBV6-8 combines with J gene TRBJ2-7; 8 bases align to TRBD2. CDR1 and CDR2 (germline): MNHGY, SAAAGT. Trimming removed 2 bases from V and 0 bases from J; junction bases left unmatched: 3. This CDR3 spans 15 amino acids. The CDR3 bases are TGTGCCAGCAGTTACAGGCTAGCGGGCTCCTACGAGCAGTACTTC. Translated: CASSYRLAGSYEQYF.

This clone was observed once. J is TRBJ2-7 and V is TRBV4-2, with a possible D match to TRBD2 (5 bases). V was clipped by 1 base and J by 1 base, with 5 bases between them. Germline CDR1 LGHNA, CDR2 YNFKEQ. The CDR3 has 13 amino acids. The CDR3 region is CASSQGGSYEQYF. The CDR3 region has the DNA TGTGCCAGCAGCCAAGGCGGGTCCTACGAGCAGTACTTC.

This clone was picked up a small number of times. The rearrangement uses TRBV10-2 and TRBJ2-2; D not resolved. Trimming took 3 bases from V and 8 from J, leaving 4 bases between them. This CDR3 has 11 residues. Germline values: CDR1 WSHSY, CDR2 SAAADI. CDR3 DNA: TGCGCCAGCAGTGATCCGGGGGAGCTGTTTTTT. This sequence encodes CASSDPGELFF.

The V call is TRBV25-1, the J call TRBJ1-2, with D perhaps matching TRBD1 (5 bases). In germline, CDR1 is MGHDK, CDR2 SYGVNS. CDR3 size: 15 residues. V gave up 7 bases and J gave up 7 bases, with 22 bases separating them. CDR3 sequence (DNA): TGTGCCAGCAAGTCTACTGGGACTTCGCCGAGTGGCTACACCTTC. The encoded protein is CASKSTGTSPSGYTF.

The chain joins TRBV7-9 to TRBJ2-3; 9 nucleotides match TRBD1. This CDR3 has 15 residues. Germline loops: CDR1 SEHNR, CDR2 FQNEAQ (reference sequence). V was pared by 1 base and J by 5 bases, with 4 bases of the junction left unmatched. In DNA form, the CDR3 reads TGTGCCAGCAGCTTAGACAGGGGGCGTGTAGATACGCAGTATTTT. Its protein is CASSLDRGRVDTQYF.